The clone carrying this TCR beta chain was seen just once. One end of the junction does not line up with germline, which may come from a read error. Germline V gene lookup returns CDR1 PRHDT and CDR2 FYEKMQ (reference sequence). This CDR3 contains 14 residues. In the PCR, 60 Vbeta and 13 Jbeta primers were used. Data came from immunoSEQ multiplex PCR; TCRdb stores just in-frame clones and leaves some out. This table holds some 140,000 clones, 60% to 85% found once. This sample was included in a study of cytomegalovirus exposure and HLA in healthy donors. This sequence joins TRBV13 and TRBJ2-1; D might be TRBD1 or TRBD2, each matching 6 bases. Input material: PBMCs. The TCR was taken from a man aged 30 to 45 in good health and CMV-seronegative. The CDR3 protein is CASSLGGTLNEQFF. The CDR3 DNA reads TGTGCCAGCAGCCTAGGAGGGACACTCAATGAGCAGTTCTTC.